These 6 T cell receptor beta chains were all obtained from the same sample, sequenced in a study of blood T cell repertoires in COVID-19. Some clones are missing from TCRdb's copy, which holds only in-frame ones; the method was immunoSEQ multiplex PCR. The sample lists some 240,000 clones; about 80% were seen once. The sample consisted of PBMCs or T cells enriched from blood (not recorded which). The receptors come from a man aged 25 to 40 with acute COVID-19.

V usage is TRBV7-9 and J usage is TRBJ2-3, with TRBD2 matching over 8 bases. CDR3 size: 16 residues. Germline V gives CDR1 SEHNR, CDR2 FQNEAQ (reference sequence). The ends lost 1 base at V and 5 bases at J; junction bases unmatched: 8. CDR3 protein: CASSLGSGGHGDTQYF. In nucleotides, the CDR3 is TGTGCCAGCAGCTTAGGCTCGGGGGGGCACGGAGATACGCAGTATTTT.

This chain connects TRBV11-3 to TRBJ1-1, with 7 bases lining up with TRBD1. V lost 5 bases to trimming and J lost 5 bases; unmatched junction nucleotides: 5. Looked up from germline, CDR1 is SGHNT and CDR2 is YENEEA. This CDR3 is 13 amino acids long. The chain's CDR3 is CASSPSTGTEAFF. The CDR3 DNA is TGTGCCAGCAGCCCATCGACAGGGACTGAAGCTTTCTTT.

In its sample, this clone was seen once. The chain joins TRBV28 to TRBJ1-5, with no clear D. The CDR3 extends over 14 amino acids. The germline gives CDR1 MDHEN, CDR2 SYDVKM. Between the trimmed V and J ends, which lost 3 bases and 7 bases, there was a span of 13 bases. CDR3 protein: CASSFLGSGQPQHF. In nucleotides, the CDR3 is TGTGCCAGCAGTTTCTTGGGCAGTGGACAGCCCCAGCATTTT.

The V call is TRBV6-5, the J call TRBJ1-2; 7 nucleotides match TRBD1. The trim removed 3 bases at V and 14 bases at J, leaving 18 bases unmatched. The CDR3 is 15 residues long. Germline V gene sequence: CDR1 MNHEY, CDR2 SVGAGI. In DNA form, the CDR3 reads TGTGCCAGCAGTTATAAAGGACAGGCAGGAACGTCCGTAACCTTC. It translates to CASSYKGQAGTSVTF.

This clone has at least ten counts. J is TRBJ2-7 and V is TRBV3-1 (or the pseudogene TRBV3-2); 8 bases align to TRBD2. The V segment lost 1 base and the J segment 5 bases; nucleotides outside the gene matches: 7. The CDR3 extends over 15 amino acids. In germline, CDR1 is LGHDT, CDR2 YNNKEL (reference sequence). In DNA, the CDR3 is TGTGCCAGCAGCCAAGGAGGGAGCGGGGGTGACGAGCAGTACGTC. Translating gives CASSQGGSGGDEQYV.

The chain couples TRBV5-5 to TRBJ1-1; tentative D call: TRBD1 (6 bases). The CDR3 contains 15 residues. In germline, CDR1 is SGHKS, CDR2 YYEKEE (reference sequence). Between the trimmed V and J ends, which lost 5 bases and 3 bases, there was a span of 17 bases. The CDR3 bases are TGTGCCAGCAGTCGATCCACAGGGTGGGACACTGAAGCTTTCTTT. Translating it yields CASSRSTGWDTEAFF. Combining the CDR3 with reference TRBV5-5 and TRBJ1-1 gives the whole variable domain DAGVTQSPTHLIKTRGQQVTLRCSPISGHKSVSWYQQVLGQGPQFIFQYYEKEERGRGNFPDRFSARQFPNYSSELNVNALLLGDSALYLCASSRSTGWDTEAFFGQGTRLTVV.